The rows below give T cell receptor beta chains drawn from one sample of a study of Tregs in tolerant kidney transplant recipients. The table came from immunoSEQ multiplex PCR; TCRdb's copy has only in-frame clones and leaves some out. Among about 69,000 clones listed, 85% to 90% were seen once. Sequenced here: CD4+ T cells from blood, sampled before the transplant. The receptors originated from a human donor who received a combined kidney and bone marrow transplant. Each CDR3 is given with its conserved first and last residue.

v_call: TRBV4-2
j_call: TRBJ1-2
cdr3_aa: CASSQELFGGANAYGYTF

v_call: TRBV27
j_call: TRBJ2-6
cdr3_aa: CASGPTSGSPGANVLTF

v_call: TRBV5-1
j_call: TRBJ2-7
cdr3_aa: CASSPGLAGNEQYF

v_call: TRBV2
j_call: TRBJ2-3
cdr3_aa: CASSGQGLGTDTQYF

v_call: TRBV7-3
j_call: TRBJ2-3
cdr3_aa: CASSQSTDTQYF

v_call: TRBV28
j_call: TRBJ2-2
cdr3_aa: CASSHPGTSTGELFF

v_call: TRBV28
j_call: TRBJ2-1
cdr3_aa: CASTSGSKNNEQFF

v_call: TRBV9
j_call: TRBJ2-7
cdr3_aa: CASSERAGTSGSEQYF

v_call: TRBV7-9
j_call: TRBJ2-7
cdr3_aa: CASSFQAGGPGEQYF

v_call: TRBV19
j_call: TRBJ1-1
cdr3_aa: CASSIDQAVDTEAFF

v_call: TRBV28
j_call: TRBJ1-1
cdr3_aa: CASSTLDRSQGIEAFF

v_call: TRBV9
j_call: TRBJ1-4
cdr3_aa: CASSVTAGATNEKLFF

v_call: TRBV2
j_call: TRBJ2-5
cdr3_aa: CASSESRQETQYF

v_call: TRBV6-5
j_call: TRBJ2-3
cdr3_aa: CASRATGGPGDTQYF

v_call: TRBV19
j_call: TRBJ2-7
cdr3_aa: CASSSGRTPYEQYF

v_call: TRBV4-2
j_call: TRBJ2-2
cdr3_aa: CASSQEGLAGAVGELFF

v_call: TRBV11-1
j_call: TRBJ2-3
cdr3_aa: CASSPQQGALNTQYF

v_call: TRBV5-6
j_call: TRBJ2-3
cdr3_aa: CASSLLRGGRGGSTDTQYF

v_call: TRBV2
j_call: TRBJ2-1
cdr3_aa: CASSEERSVQFF

v_call: TRBV5-6
j_call: TRBJ2-7
cdr3_aa: CASSFYYEQYF

v_call: TRBV19
j_call: TRBJ2-3
cdr3_aa: CASNRLAGGPNTDTQYF

v_call: TRBV4-1
j_call: TRBJ2-2
cdr3_aa: CASSQEPPGGPTGELFF

v_call: TRBV5-6
j_call: TRBJ2-1
cdr3_aa: CASSLDSAYSYNEQFF

v_call: TRBV18
j_call: TRBJ2-3
cdr3_aa: CASSPLDRRTDTQYF

v_call: TRBV28
j_call: TRBJ2-1
cdr3_aa: CASSPPTSGNYNEQFF

v_call: TRBV5-1
j_call: TRBJ2-6
cdr3_aa: CASSADSGANVLTF

v_call: TRBV7-9
j_call: TRBJ2-7
cdr3_aa: CASSFRDRSSYEQYF

v_call: TRBV9
j_call: TRBJ2-5
cdr3_aa: CASSSPRGAGGPLRETQYF

v_call: TRBV6-5
j_call: TRBJ2-4
cdr3_aa: CASSYSLAGAKNIQYF

v_call: TRBV27
j_call: TRBJ2-7
cdr3_aa: CASSRTVGPSEQYF

v_call: TRBV2
j_call: TRBJ2-7
cdr3_aa: CASSEALRGQEYF

v_call: TRBV6-1
j_call: TRBJ1-2
cdr3_aa: CASSEGQTNYGYTF